These 3 T cell receptor beta chains share one sample of origin, sequenced in a study of blood T cell repertoires in COVID-19. The assay was immunoSEQ multiplex PCR, and TCRdb's table has in-frame clones only and misses some. The data contain some 170,000 clones, about 72% of them singletons. Input material: PBMCs or T cells enriched from blood (not recorded which). The receptors stem from a woman aged 50 to 60 who had recovered from COVID-19.

The V call is TRBV5-4, the J call TRBJ1-6; 9 nucleotides match TRBD1. The CDR3 covers 15 residues. With V trimmed by 6 bases and J by 7 bases, 8 bases remained unmatched. Germline-derived CDR1 and CDR2 are SGHNT and YYREEE (reference sequence). The CDR3 sequence is CASTFGTGPNSPLHF. The DNA for the CDR3 is TGTGCCAGCACCTTTGGGACAGGGCCCAATTCACCCCTCCACTTT.

A note on this clone: An end of the junction does not agree with germline; a read error may underlie this. This CDR3 is also generated by other DNA sequences in the sample. CDR3 coding DNA: TGTGCTAGCAGCCAAGAAGGGGCAGGGGGGACCAATGAGCAGTTCTTC. It is translated as CASSQEGAGGTNEQFF. This sequence joins TRBV4-2 and TRBJ2-1, with a weak D call TRBD1 (7 bases). Germline lookup yields CDR1 LGHNA and CDR2 YNFKEQ. This CDR3 spans 16 amino acids.

The chain recombines TRBV6-1 with TRBJ1-5; a possible D gene is TRBD1 (5 bases). Germline values: CDR1 MNHNS, CDR2 SASEGT. The CDR3 covers 16 residues. Trimming stripped 2 bases from V and 3 bases from J, with 14 bases between. The CDR3 here is CASSEKGHRNNQPQHF. CDR3 bases: TGTGCCAGCAGTGAAAAGGGCCACAGGAACAATCAGCCCCAGCATTTT.